Below, 14 T cell receptor beta chains from the same sample are listed, as sequenced in a study of cytomegalovirus exposure and HLA in healthy donors. Primers included in the PCR were 60 Vbeta and 13 Jbeta primers. Data came from immunoSEQ multiplex PCR; TCRdb stores just in-frame clones and leaves some out. The sample records around 120,000 clones, approximately 80% being singletons. The material sequenced was PBMCs. These receptors came from a female donor in good health and CMV-seropositive.

The CDR3 DNA sequence: TGTGCCACCGACGGGAACCCGGGGGCAGATACGCAGTATTTT. It is translated as CATDGNPGADTQYF. The chain links TRBV2 to TRBJ2-3, with D perhaps matching TRBD2 (6 bases). This CDR3 has 14 residues. V shed 10 bases and J shed 4 bases, with 18 bases lying between them. From germline, CDR1 is SNHLY and CDR2 FYNNEI.

The V and J genes are TRBV11-2 and TRBJ2-2, with TRBD1 identical over 8 bases. Trimming at V came to 1 base and at J to 4 bases, leaving 8 bases not matched to a gene. Germline values: CDR1 SGHAT, CDR2 FQNNGV. This CDR3 has 17 amino acids. The CDR3 bases are TGTGCCAGCAGCTTAGCCCCTCAGGGGGCTGGCACCGGGGAGCTGTTTTTT. Its protein product is CASSLAPQGAGTGELFF.

This chain links TRBV9 with TRBJ1-2, with 7 nucleotides matching TRBD1. The V gene's germline CDR1 is SGDLS and CDR2 YYNGEE. This CDR3 region has 15 residues. The V gene end was trimmed by 0 bases and the J gene end by 5 bases; junction bases not matched to a gene: 7. The CDR3: CASSVGSGGKYGYTF. The CDR3 DNA reads as TGTGCCAGCAGCGTAGGGTCAGGGGGGAAGTATGGCTACACCTTC.

The rearrangement links TRBV7-9 to TRBJ1-1; perhaps TRBD1 as D (6 bases). CDR1 is SEHNR, CDR2 FQNEAQ, per germline (reference sequence). The germline V and J ends were trimmed by 6 bases and 1 base, with 9 bases remaining between them. The CDR3 totals 13 residues. DNA of the CDR3: TGTGCCAGCAGACTGACAGGGAACACTGAAGCTTTCTTT. Protein: CASRLTGNTEAFF. Using reference TRBV7-9 and TRBJ1-1 for the parts outside the CDR3, the full variable domain is DTGVSQNPRHKITKRGQNVTFRCDPISEHNRLYWYRQTLGQGPEFLTYFQNEAQLEKSRLLSDRFSAERPKGSFSTLEIQRTEQGDSAMYLCASRLTGNTEAFFGQGTRLTVV.

The rearrangement links TRBV28 to TRBJ2-7; 9 bases fit TRBD1. Germline CDR1 MDHEN, CDR2 SYDVKM. With 6 bases clipped from V and 6 bases from J, the junction kept 6 bases outside the gene matches. CDR3 length: 13 residues. CDR3 residues: CASRRDRAGEQYF. Written as DNA, the CDR3 is TGTGCCAGCAGACGGGACAGGGCAGGCGAGCAGTACTTC.

CDR3 residues: CASSLVAGGYNEQFF. CDR3 nucleotide sequence: TGTGCCAGCAGCTTAGTAGCGGGAGGCTACAATGAGCAGTTCTTC. This rearrangement joins TRBV7-2 to TRBJ2-1, with 10 bases lining up with TRBD2. The CDR3 is 15 residues long. V lost 1 base to trimming and J lost 3 bases; unmatched junction nucleotides: 0. Germline values: CDR1 SGHTA, CDR2 FQGNSA.

The J gene is TRBJ1-1, the V gene TRBV19; 9 positions agree with TRBD1. Germline V lookup: CDR1 LNHDA, CDR2 SQIVND (reference sequence). V shed 3 bases and J 5 bases; nucleotides not matched to a gene: 7. The CDR3 has 15 amino acids. CDR3 sequence reads: CASSILGTGRTEAFF. The DNA for the CDR3 is TGTGCCAGTAGTATTTTAGGGACAGGGAGGACTGAAGCTTTCTTT.

The CDR3 DNA reads as TGCGCCAGCAGCCAAGACCTTGGTCTAGCGGGGGAGACCCAGTACTTC. Its translation: CASSQDLGLAGETQYF. The V call is TRBV4-1, the J call TRBJ2-5; 9 bases map to TRBD2. CDR1 is MGHRA and CDR2 is YSYEKL in the germline V gene. The CDR3 is 16 residues long. J was trimmed by 5 bases and V by 0 bases; bases with no gene match: 7.

The chain links TRBV28 to TRBJ1-2, with D unresolved. The V gene lost 8 bases and the J gene lost 4 bases, with 17 bases spanning the gap. Looked up from germline, CDR1 is MDHEN and CDR2 is SYDVKM. The CDR3 consists of 14 residues. For the CDR3, the DNA is TGTGCCAGCCGACCTCTAGGTCGTCTCTATGGCTACACCTTC. It codes for CASRPLGRLYGYTF.

This clone was observed a handful of times. V is TRBV25-1 and J is TRBJ2-7; 7 positions match TRBD1. CDR1 and CDR2 (germline): MGHDK, SYGVNS. J gave up 6 bases and V 10 bases, and 9 bases lay outside the gene matches. This CDR3 region has 12 residues. The CDR3 DNA reads TGTGCCACCGGGACAGATTTCTTCGAGCAGTACTTC. Its protein product is CATGTDFFEQYF.

This sequence joins TRBV28 and TRBJ2-1; a possible D gene is TRBD2 (5 bases). V was pared by 1 base and J by 2 bases, with 12 bases between. Germline V gives CDR1 MDHEN, CDR2 SYDVKM. This CDR3 comprises 16 residues. This chain's CDR3 is CASSLYPELAYNEQFF. The DNA of the CDR3 is TGTGCCAGCAGTTTATACCCGGAACTAGCCTACAATGAGCAGTTCTTC. The full variable domain, with the rest looked up from reference TRBV28 and TRBJ2-1, is DVKVTQSSRYLVKRTGEKVFLECVQDMDHENMFWYRQDPGLGLRLIYFSYDVKMKEKGDIPEGYSVSREKKERFSLILESASTNQTSMYLCASSLYPELAYNEQFFGPGTRLTVL.

The genes are TRBV11-3 and TRBJ2-5; D might be TRBD2 (6 bases). The CDR3 length is 17 residues. The germline V gene has CDR1 SGHNT and CDR2 YENEEA. Trimming removed 5 bases from V and 1 base from J, with 20 bases in between. CDR3 sequence reads: CASSPEGGRRAQETQYF. The CDR3 DNA reads as TGTGCCAGCAGCCCAGAGGGAGGACGGAGGGCCCAAGAGACCCAGTACTTC.

The rearrangement joins TRBV18 to TRBJ2-3; a weak D match, TRBD2 (5 bases). CDR3 length equals 16 residues. Trimming removed 3 bases at V and 4 bases at J, with 17 bases between. Germline V lookup: CDR1 KGHSH, CDR2 LQKENI. CDR3 protein: CASSPPSRAGSDTQYF. The CDR3 DNA is TGTGCCAGCTCACCCCCCTCGCGGGCCGGTTCAGATACGCAGTATTTT.

This clone was recorded only once. This chain connects TRBV7-3 to TRBJ2-2, with D maybe TRBD2 (5 bases). The CDR3 is 15 amino acids. V was clipped by 0 bases and J by 4 bases, with 9 bases between them. Per germline, CDR1 SGHTA and CDR2 FQGTGA. The CDR3 loop is CASSLTSAGTGELFF. As DNA, the CDR3 is TGTGCCAGCAGCTTAACGAGTGCGGGCACCGGGGAGCTGTTTTTT.